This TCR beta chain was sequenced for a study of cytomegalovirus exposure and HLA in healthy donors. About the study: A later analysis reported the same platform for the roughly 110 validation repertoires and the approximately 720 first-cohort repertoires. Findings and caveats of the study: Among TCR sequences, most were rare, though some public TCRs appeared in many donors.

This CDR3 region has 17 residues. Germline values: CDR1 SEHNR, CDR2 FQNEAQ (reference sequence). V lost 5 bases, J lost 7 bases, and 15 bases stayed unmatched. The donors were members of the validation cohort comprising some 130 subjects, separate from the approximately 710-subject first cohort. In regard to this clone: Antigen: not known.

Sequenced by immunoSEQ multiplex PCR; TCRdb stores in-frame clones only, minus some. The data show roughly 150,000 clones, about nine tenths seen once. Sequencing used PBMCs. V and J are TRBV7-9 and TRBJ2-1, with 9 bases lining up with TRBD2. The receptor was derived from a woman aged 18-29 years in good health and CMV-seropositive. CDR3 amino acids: CASSIQLGAGGPNEQFF. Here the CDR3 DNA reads TGTGCCAGCAGCATCCAGCTCGGGGCGGGAGGGCCAAATGAGCAGTTCTTC.